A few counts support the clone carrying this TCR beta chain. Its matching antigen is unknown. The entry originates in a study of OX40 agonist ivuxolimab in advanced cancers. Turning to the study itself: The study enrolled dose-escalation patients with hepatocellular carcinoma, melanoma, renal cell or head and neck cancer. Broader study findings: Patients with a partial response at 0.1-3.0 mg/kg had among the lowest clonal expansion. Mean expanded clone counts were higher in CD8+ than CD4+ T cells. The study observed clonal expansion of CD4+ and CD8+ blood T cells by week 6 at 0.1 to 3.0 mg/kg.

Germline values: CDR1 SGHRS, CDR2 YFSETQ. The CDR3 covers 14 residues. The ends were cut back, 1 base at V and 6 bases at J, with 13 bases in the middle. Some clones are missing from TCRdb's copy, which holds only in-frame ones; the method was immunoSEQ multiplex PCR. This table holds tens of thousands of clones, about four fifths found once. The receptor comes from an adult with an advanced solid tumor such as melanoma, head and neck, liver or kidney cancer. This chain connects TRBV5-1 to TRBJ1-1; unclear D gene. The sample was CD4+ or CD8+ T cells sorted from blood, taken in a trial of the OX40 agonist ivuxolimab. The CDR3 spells CASSLMVEGAEAFF. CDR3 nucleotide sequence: TGCGCCAGCAGCTTGATGGTGGAGGGTGCTGAAGCTTTCTTT.